This is a list of T cell receptor beta chains from one sample in a study of CD8+CD57+ T cells in acquired aplastic anemia. TCRdb reprocessed the reads with MiXCR, giving one entry per CDR3 protein. Of about 160,000 distinct CDR3 sequences listed, roughly 50% are singletons. The sample consisted of sorted CD4+, CD8+, or CD8+CD57+ T cells (not recorded which) from PBMCs. The source is a human donor with aplastic anemia. Both conserved end residues are part of each CDR3. A D gene is named only where the DNA matches it firmly. Where a row states a size, it is once, few, many or the class of an expanded clone; other rows omit it.

j_call d_call clone_size v_call cdr3_aa cdr3_nt
TRBJ2-2 - many TRBV15 CATSRDQENTGELFF TGTGCCACCAGCAGAGATCAGGAGAACACCGGGGAGCTGTTTTTT
TRBJ1-2 - many TRBV11-2 CASSLDRQSINYGYTF TGTGCCAGCAGCTTAGATCGTCAGTCCATTAACTATGGCTACACCTTC
TRBJ1-2 - many TRBV6-1 CASGPGHGLGYTF TGTGCCAGCGGGCCTGGGCACGGTCTGGGCTACACCTTC
TRBJ1-3 - - TRBV29-1 CSVVKHRSSGNTIYF TGCAGCGTTGTGAAGCACAGGAGCTCTGGAAACACCATATATTTT
TRBJ2-3 - - TRBV30 CAWIRQPSTDTQYF TGTGCCTGGATCCGGCAGCCTAGCACAGATACGCAGTATTTT
TRBJ1-1 - - TRBV19 CASIKSGGNTEAFF TGTGCCAGTATAAAGTCTGGCGGGAACACTGAAGCTTTCTTT
TRBJ2-1 TRBD1 few TRBV7-8 CASSSWGQASYNEQFF TGTGCCAGCAGCTCGTGGGGACAGGCATCCTACAATGAGCAGTTCTTC
TRBJ1-6 TRBD1 - TRBV6-1 CASSELGTGGYNSPLHF TGTGCCAGCAGTGAGCTTGGGACAGGGGGCTATAATTCACCCCTCCACTTT
TRBJ1-5 - many TRBV9 CASSRGGGNQPQHF TGTGCCAGCAGCCGTGGAGGGGGCAATCAGCCCCAGCATTTT
TRBJ2-5 TRBD1 - TRBV10-3 CAVRTGPRETQYF TGTGCCGTACGGACAGGGCCCCGGGAGACCCAGTACTTC
TRBJ1-3 TRBD1 many TRBV11-1 CASSLVSQGRGNTIYF TGTGCCAGCAGCTTAGTGTCACAGGGGCGCGGAAACACCATATATTTT
TRBJ2-1 TRBD2 - TRBV5-5 CASSLEGLATIIF TGTGCCAGCAGCTTGGAAGGACTAGCCACGATAATCTTC
TRBJ1-1 - once TRBV15 CATSRDRTPNTEAFF TGTGCCACCAGCAGAGATCGGACACCGAACACTGAAGCTTTCTTT
TRBJ1-4 - many TRBV15 CATSYGGSSEKLFF TGTGCCACCAGCTACGGGGGATCGAGTGAAAAACTGTTTTTT
TRBJ2-7 TRBD2 - TRBV10-3 CAISDNLAGAPYEQYF TGTGCCATCAGTGACAACTTAGCGGGAGCCCCCTACGAGCAGTACTTC
TRBJ2-7 TRBD1 many TRBV20-1 CSARDGGTGGHEQYF TGCAGTGCTAGAGATGGGGGGACAGGGGGCCACGAGCAGTACTTC
TRBJ1-2 - - TRBV19 CASSRPTGQNYGYTF TGTGCCTCTAGTAGGCCAACGGGGCAAAACTATGGCTACACCTTC
TRBJ2-5 TRBD2 - TRBV4-2 CASSHGLAGQETQYF TGTGCCAGCAGCCACGGACTAGCGGGACAAGAGACCCAGTACTTC
TRBJ2-3 - - TRBV7-9 CASLFPDTDTQYF TGTGCCAGCCTGTTTCCGGACACAGATACGCAGTATTTT
TRBJ2-6 - - TRBV7-2 CASSLTGDGANVLTF TGTGCCAGCAGCTTAACTGGGGACGGGGCCAACGTCCTGACTTTC
TRBJ2-5 - - TRBV7-8 CASRERGETQYF TGTGCCAGCAGGGAGAGGGGAGAGACCCAGTACTTC
TRBJ2-3 TRBD1 - TRBV25-1 CASGTGGSHTQYF TGTGCCAGCGGTACAGGGGGCAGCCATACGCAGTATTTT
TRBJ1-4 TRBD1 few TRBV11-2 CASSFVKRDRADEKLFF TGTGCCAGCAGCTTCGTGAAAAGGGACAGGGCCGACGAAAAACTGTTTTTT
TRBJ2-1 TRBD2 few TRBV4-1 CASSQDIAGTSGDNEQFF TGCGCCAGCAGCCAAGATATCGCGGGGACTAGCGGGGACAATGAGCAGTTCTTC
TRBJ2-1 - many TRBV4-2 CASSQGLTNEQFF TGTGCCAGCAGCCAAGGACTCACCAATGAGCAGTTCTTC
TRBJ2-6 - - TRBV19 CASSGGAAGANVLTF TGTGCCAGTAGTGGGGGGGCCGCTGGGGCCAACGTCCTGACTTTC
TRBJ1-2 - few TRBV5-6 CAGGQGGYGYTF TGTGCCGGCGGGCAGGGTGGCTATGGCTACACCTTC
TRBJ1-2 - few TRBV14 CASSQEGFGGYTF TGTGCCAGCAGCCAAGAAGGATTTGGAGGCTACACCTTC
TRBJ1-6 TRBD1 - TRBV2 CAISGTDNSALHF TGTGCCATTTCCGGGACAGACAATTCTGCCCTCCACTTT
TRBJ2-3 - once TRBV12-3/TRBV12-4 CASRPTSGGPTDTQYF TGTGCCAGCAGACCGACTAGTGGGGGGCCCACAGATACGCAGTATTTT
TRBJ2-1 TRBD2 few TRBV11-3 CATGGSSYSEQFF TGTGCCACCGGGGGGAGCTCCTACAGTGAGCAGTTCTTC
TRBJ2-7 TRBD1 once TRBV11-1 CASKPYAAGTGDDEQYF TGTGCCAGCAAACCTTATGCGGCCGGGACAGGGGACGACGAGCAGTACTTC
TRBJ2-1 - - TRBV29-1 CSVALPVGEQFF TGCAGCGTTGCACTACCCGTGGGGGAGCAGTTCTTC
TRBJ1-5 - - TRBV7-8 CASSPTGFDQPQHF TGTGCCAGCAGCCCCACAGGGTTCGATCAGCCCCAGCATTTT
TRBJ1-2 - - TRBV15 CATSRTYTGNYGYTF TGTGCCACCAGCCGAACGTATACGGGGAACTATGGCTACACCTTC
TRBJ1-1 TRBD1 - TRBV6-1 CASRQGPMDTEAFF TGTGCCAGCAGACAGGGGCCCATGGACACTGAAGCTTTCTTT
TRBJ1-6 - - TRBV5-1 CASSLQGDNSPLHF TGCGCCAGCAGCCTACAGGGAGATAATTCACCCCTCCACTTT
TRBJ2-3 TRBD1 - TRBV7-8 CASSLDRGSVTDTQYF TGTGCCAGCAGCTTAGACAGGGGGAGTGTAACAGATACGCAGTATTTT
TRBJ2-5 - - TRBV2 CASSDKGRGWETQYF TGTGCCAGCAGTGATAAGGGCAGGGGCTGGGAGACCCAGTACTTC
TRBJ1-2 - - TRBV2 CASSATPGTAGPHGYTF TGTGCCAGCAGTGCGACCCCCGGGACTGCGGGACCTCATGGCTACACCTTC
TRBJ1-5 - - TRBV15 CATSRDGNSNQPQHF TGTGCCACCAGCAGAGATGGGAATAGCAATCAGCCCCAGCATTTT
TRBJ1-2 TRBD1 - TRBV19 CASTSGGRGYTF TGTGCCAGTACCTCAGGGGGCCGGGGCTACACCTTC
TRBJ1-4 - - TRBV7-9 CASSFDGSSNEKLFF TGTGCCAGCAGCTTCGACGGAAGTTCTAATGAAAAACTGTTTTTT
TRBJ2-1 TRBD2 - TRBV20-1 CSFAGGHDNEQFF TGCAGTTTTGCGGGAGGTCATGACAATGAGCAGTTCTTC
TRBJ2-2 TRBD2 - TRBV10-3 CAIGTSGRLGELFF TGTGCCATCGGGACTAGCGGGAGACTGGGGGAGCTGTTTTTT
TRBJ2-5 - - TRBV19 CASSIDRARETQYF TGTGCCAGTAGTATAGACCGGGCCCGAGAGACCCAGTACTTC
TRBJ2-7 - - TRBV5-1 CASSLQREVFYEQYF TGCGCCAGCAGCTTGCAGCGTGAGGTGTTCTACGAGCAGTACTTC
TRBJ1-6 TRBD1 many TRBV7-2 CASSLGGQGNSPLHF TGTGCCAGCAGCTTGGGGGGACAGGGAAATTCACCCCTCCACTTT
TRBJ1-6 - - TRBV7-3 CASSPRGLANSPLHF TGTGCCAGCAGTCCCAGGGGTCTGGCTAATTCACCCCTCCACTTT
TRBJ2-5 - few TRBV7-2 CASSSTGTQETQYF TGTGCCAGCAGCTCGACCGGGACTCAGGAGACCCAGTACTTC
TRBJ1-2 - few TRBV30 CAWRLGASNYGYTF TGTGCCTGGAGGTTGGGGGCGTCTAACTATGGCTACACCTTC
TRBJ2-2 - - TRBV5-1 CASRGLSLTEKATNTGELFF TGCGCCAGCAGGGGGTTGAGTCTAACCGAGAAGGCAACGAACACCGGGGAGCTGTTTTTT
TRBJ1-3 - many TRBV6-1 CASSEIRDYSGNTIYF TGTGCCAGCAGTGAAATCCGAGACTACTCTGGAAACACCATATATTTT
TRBJ2-5 - - TRBV29-1 CSVGQQETQYF TGCAGCGTCGGACAGCAAGAGACCCAGTACTTC
TRBJ1-1 - - TRBV29-1 CSVNIGSTEAFF TGCAGCGTTAACATCGGGAGCACTGAAGCTTTCTTT
TRBJ2-7 - many TRBV7-9 CASSQAARSSYEQYF TGTGCCAGCAGCCAAGCCGCCAGGAGCTCCTACGAGCAGTACTTC
TRBJ2-1 TRBD2 many TRBV12-3/TRBV12-4 CASSSGLAGYNEQFF TGTGCCAGCAGCTCTGGACTAGCGGGGTACAATGAGCAGTTCTTC
TRBJ2-7 TRBD1 many TRBV20-1 CSARVGQGPYEQYF TGCAGTGCTAGAGTGGGACAGGGGCCCTACGAGCAGTACTTC
TRBJ2-1 - many TRBV20-1 CSASVVDANEQFF TGCAGTGCTAGTGTTGTCGACGCTAATGAGCAGTTCTTC